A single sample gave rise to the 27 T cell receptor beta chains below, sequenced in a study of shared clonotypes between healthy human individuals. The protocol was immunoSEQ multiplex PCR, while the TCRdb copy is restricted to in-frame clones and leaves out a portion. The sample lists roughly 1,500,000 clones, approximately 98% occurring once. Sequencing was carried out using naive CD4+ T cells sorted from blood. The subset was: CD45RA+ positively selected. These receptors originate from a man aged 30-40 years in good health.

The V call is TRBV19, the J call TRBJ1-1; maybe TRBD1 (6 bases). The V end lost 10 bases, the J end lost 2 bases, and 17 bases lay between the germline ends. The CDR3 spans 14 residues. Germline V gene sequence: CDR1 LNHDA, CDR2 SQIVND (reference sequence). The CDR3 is CATQPLQGNTEAFF. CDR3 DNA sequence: TGTGCCACCCAACCTCTACAGGGAAACACTGAAGCTTTCTTT.

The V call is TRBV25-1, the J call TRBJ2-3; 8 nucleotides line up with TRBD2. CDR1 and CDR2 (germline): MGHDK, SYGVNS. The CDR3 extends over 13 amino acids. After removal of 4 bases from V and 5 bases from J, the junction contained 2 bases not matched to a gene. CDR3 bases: TGTGCCAGCAGTGTCCTAGCGGGAGATACGCAGTATTTT. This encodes CASSVLAGDTQYF. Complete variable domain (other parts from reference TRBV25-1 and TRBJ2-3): EADIYQTPRYLVIGTGKKITLECSQTMGHDKMYWYQQDPGMELHLIHYSYGVNSTEKGDLSSESTVSRIRTEHFPLTLESARPSHTSQYLCASSVLAGDTQYFGPGTRLTVL.

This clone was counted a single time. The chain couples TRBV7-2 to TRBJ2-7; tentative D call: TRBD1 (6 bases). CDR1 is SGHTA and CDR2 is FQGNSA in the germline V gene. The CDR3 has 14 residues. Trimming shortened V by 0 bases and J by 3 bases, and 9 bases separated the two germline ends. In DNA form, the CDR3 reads TGTGCCAGCAGCTTAGCATCACAGGGCTACGAGCAGTACTTC. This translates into CASSLASQGYEQYF.

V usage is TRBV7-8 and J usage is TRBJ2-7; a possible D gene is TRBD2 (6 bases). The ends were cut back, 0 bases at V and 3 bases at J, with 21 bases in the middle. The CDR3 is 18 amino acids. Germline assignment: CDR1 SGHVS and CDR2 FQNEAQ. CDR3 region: CASSLARVAREVLYEQYF. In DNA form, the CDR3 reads TGTGCCAGCAGCTTAGCGCGTGTAGCGAGGGAGGTCCTCTACGAGCAGTACTTC.

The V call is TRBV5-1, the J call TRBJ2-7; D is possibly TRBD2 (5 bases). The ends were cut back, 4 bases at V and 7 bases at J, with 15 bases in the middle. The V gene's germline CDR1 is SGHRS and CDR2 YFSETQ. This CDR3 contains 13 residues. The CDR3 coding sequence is TGCGCCAGCAGCCCGAGAGGGCCTCGGGAGCAGTACTTC. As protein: CASSPRGPREQYF.

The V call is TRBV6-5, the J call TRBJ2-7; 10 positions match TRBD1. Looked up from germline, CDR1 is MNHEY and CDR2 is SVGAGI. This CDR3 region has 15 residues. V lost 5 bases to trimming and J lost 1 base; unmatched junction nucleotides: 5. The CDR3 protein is CASSAGTGASYEQYF. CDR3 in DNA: TGTGCCAGCAGTGCCGGGACAGGGGCATCCTACGAGCAGTACTTC.

The chain's CDR3 is CAWAGLVKNEQYF. CDR3 nucleotides: TGTGCCTGGGCGGGACTAGTTAAGAACGAGCAGTACTTC. The chain links TRBV30 to TRBJ2-7; 8 nucleotides agree with TRBD2. Trimming at V came to 5 bases and at J to 5 bases, leaving 8 bases not matched to a gene. Germline assignment: CDR1 GTSNPN and CDR2 SVGIG (reference sequence). The CDR3 is 13 amino acids. Variable domain in full (rest from reference TRBV30 and TRBJ2-7): SQTIHQWPATLVQPVGSPLSLECTVEGTSNPNLYWYRQAAGRGLQLLFYSVGIGQISSEVPQNLSASRPQDRQFILSSKKLLLSDSGFYLCAWAGLVKNEQYFGPGTRLTVT.

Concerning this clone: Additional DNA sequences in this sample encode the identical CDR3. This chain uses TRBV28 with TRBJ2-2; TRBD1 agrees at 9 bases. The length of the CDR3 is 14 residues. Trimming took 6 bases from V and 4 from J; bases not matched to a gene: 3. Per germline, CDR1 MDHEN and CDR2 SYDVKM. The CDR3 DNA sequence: TGTGCCAGCAGCCTGACAGGGGGCACCGGGGAGCTGTTTTTT. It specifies CASSLTGGTGELFF.

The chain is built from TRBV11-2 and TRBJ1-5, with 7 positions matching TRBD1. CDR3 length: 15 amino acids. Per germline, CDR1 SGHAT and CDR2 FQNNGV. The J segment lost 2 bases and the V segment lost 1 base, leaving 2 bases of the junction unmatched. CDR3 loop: CASSLGDRRNQPQHF. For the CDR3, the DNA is TGTGCCAGCAGCTTAGGGGACAGACGCAATCAGCCCCAGCATTTT. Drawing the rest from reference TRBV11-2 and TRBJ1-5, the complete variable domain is EAGVAQSPRYKIIEKRQSVAFWCNPISGHATLYWYQQILGQGPKLLIQFQNNGVVDDSQLPKDRFSAERLKGVDSTLKIQPAKLEDSAVYLCASSLGDRRNQPQHFGDGTRLSIL.

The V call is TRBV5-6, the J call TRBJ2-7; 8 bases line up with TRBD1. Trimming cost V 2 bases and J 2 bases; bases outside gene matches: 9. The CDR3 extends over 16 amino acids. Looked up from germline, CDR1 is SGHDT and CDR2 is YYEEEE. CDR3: CASSFVGGTGAYEQYF. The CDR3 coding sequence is TGTGCCAGCAGCTTCGTGGGCGGGACAGGAGCCTACGAGCAGTACTTC.

CDR3 DNA: TGTGCCAGCAGCCCAGATACTAGCGAAGAGACCCAGTACTTC. This gives the protein CASSPDTSEETQYF. The V and J genes are TRBV28 and TRBJ2-5; TRBD2 agrees at 7 bases. With V trimmed by 6 bases and J by 3 bases, 7 bases remained unmatched. This CDR3 spans 14 amino acids. Per the germline V gene, CDR1 is MDHEN and CDR2 is SYDVKM.

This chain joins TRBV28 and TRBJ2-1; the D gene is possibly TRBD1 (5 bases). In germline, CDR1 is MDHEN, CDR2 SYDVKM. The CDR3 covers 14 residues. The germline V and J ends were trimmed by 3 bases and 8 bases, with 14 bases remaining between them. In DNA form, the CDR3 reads TGTGCCAGCAGTTTGGCACAGGTCTTCGATGAGCAGTTCTTC. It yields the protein CASSLAQVFDEQFF.

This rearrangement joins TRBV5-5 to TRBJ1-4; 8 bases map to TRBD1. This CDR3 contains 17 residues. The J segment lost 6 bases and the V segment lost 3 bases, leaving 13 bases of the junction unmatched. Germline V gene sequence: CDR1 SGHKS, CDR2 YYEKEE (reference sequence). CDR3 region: CASSSHPQGASDEKLFF. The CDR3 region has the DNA TGTGCCAGCAGCTCCCACCCGCAGGGGGCGAGTGATGAAAAACTGTTTTTT.

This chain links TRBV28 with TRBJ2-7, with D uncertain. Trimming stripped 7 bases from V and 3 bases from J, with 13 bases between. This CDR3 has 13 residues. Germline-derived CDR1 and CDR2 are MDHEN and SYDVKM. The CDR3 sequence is CASTDRDRYEQYF. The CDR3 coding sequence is TGTGCCAGCACTGACCGAGATCGCTACGAGCAGTACTTC.

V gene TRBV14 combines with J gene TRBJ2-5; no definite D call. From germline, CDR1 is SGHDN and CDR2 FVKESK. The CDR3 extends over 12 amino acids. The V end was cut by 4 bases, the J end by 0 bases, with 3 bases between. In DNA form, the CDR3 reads TGTGCCAGCAGCCGGTACCAAGAGACCCAGTACTTC. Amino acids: CASSRYQETQYF.

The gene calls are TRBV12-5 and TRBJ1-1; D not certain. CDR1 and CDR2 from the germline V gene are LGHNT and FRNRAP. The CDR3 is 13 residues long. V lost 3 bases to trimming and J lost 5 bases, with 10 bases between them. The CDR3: CASGLMRETEAFF. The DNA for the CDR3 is TGTGCTAGTGGTTTAATGCGGGAGACTGAAGCTTTCTTT.

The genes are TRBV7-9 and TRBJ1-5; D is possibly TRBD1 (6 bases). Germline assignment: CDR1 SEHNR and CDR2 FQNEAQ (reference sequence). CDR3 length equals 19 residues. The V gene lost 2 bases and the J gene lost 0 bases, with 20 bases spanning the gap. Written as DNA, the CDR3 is TGTGCCAGCAGCTTACGAAGGACAGAGCCCCTTTATAGCAATCAGCCCCAGCATTTT. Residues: CASSLRRTEPLYSNQPQHF.

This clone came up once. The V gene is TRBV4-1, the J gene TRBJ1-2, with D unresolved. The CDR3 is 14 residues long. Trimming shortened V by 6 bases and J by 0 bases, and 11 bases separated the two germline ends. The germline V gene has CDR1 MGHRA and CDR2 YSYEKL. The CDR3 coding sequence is TGCGCCAGCAGTACCAACACAGCTAACTATGGCTACACCTTC. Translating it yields CASSTNTANYGYTF.

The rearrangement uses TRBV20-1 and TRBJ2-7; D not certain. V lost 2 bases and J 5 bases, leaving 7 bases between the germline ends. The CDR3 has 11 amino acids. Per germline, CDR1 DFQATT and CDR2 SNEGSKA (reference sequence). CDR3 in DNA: TGCAGTGCTAGACCGTTCAACGAGCAGTACTTC. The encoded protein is CSARPFNEQYF.

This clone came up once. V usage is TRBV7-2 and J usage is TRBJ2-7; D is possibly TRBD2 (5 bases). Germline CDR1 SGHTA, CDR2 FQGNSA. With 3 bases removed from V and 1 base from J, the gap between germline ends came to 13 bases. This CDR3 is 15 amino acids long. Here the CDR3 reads CASSLRVAFSYEQYF. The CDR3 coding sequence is TGTGCCAGCAGCTTGCGGGTGGCCTTTTCCTACGAGCAGTACTTC.

The CDR3 protein is CASSLVASGTTDTQYF. CDR3 nucleotides: TGCGCCAGCAGCTTGGTGGCTAGCGGGACAACAGATACGCAGTATTTT. V gene TRBV5-1 combines with J gene TRBJ2-3; TRBD2 agrees at 9 bases. The germline V gene encodes CDR1 SGHRS and CDR2 YFSETQ. V dropped 0 bases and J dropped 3; count of bases not matched to a gene: 5. The CDR3 covers 16 residues.

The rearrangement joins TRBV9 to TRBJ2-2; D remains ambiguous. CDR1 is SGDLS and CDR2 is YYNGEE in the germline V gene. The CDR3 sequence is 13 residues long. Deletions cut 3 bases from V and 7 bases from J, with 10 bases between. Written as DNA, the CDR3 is TGTGCCAGCAGCGCCCCATTGAACGGGGAGCTGTTTTTT. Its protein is CASSAPLNGELFF.

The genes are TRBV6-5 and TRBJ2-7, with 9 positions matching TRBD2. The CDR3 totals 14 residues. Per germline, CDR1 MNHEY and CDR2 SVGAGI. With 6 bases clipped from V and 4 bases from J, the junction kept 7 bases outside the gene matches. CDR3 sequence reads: CASSPFSGRYEQYF. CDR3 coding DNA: TGTGCCAGCAGCCCCTTCAGCGGGAGGTACGAGCAGTACTTC.

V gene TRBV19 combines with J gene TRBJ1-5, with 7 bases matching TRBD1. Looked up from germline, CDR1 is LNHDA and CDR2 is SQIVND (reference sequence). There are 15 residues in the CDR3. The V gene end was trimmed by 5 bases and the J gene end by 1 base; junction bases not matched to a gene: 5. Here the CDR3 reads CASSPTGRSNQPQHF. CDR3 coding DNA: TGTGCCAGTAGTCCGACAGGGAGGAGCAATCAGCCCCAGCATTTT.

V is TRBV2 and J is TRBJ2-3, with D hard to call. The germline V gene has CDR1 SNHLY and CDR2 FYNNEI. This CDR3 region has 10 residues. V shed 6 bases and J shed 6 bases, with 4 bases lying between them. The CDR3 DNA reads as TGTGCCAGCAGGCAGGATACGCAGTATTTT. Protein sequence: CASRQDTQYF.

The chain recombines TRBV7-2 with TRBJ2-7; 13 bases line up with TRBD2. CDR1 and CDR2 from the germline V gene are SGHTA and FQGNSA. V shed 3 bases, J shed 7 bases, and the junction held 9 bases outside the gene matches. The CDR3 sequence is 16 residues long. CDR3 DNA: TGTGCCAGCAGCTTTCTCGGACTAGCGGGAGTGGGGGAGCAGTACTTC. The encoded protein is CASSFLGLAGVGEQYF.

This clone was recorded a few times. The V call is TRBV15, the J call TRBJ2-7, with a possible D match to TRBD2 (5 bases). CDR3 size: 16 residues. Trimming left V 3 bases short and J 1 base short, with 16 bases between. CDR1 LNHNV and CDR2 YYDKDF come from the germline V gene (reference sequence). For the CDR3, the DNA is TGTGCCACCAGCAGTTTTTCTTATCGGGAATCCTACGAGCAGTACTTC. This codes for CATSSFSYRESYEQYF. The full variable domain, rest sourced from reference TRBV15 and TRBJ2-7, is DAMVIQNPRYQVTQFGKPVTLSCSQTLNHNVMYWYQQKSSQAPKLLFHYYDKDFNNEADTPDNFQSRRPNTSFCFLDIRSPGLGDTAMYLCATSSFSYRESYEQYFGPGTRLTVT.